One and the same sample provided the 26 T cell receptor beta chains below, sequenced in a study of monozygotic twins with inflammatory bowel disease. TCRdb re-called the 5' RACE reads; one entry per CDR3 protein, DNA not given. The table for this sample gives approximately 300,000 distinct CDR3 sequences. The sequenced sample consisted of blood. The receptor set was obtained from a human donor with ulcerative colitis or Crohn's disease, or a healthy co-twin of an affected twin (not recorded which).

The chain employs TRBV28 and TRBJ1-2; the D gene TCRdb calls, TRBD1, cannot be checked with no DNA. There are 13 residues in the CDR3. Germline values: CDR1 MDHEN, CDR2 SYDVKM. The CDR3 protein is CASSSTGVVRYTF.

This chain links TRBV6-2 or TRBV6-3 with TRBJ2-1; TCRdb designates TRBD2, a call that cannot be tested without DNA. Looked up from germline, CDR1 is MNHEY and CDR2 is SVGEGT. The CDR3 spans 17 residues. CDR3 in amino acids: CASRDPLAGTSNNEQFF.

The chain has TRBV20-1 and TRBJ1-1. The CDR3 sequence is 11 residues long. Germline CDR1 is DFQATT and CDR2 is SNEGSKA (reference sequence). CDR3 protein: CSVNQDIEAFF.

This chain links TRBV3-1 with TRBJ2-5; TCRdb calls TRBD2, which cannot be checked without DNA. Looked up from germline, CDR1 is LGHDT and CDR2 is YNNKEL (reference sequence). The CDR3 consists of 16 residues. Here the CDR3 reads CASSQGFMRPSGAQYF.

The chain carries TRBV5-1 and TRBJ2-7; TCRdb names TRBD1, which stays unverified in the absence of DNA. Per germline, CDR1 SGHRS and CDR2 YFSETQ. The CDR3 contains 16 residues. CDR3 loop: CASSLRSGGPTYEQYF.

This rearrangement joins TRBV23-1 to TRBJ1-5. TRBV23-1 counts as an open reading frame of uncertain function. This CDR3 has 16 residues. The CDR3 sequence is CASSRETKGVGQPQHF.

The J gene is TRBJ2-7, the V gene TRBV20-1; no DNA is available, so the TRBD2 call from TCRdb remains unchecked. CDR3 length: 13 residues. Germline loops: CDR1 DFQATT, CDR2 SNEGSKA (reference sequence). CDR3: CSAQTSGSYEQYF.

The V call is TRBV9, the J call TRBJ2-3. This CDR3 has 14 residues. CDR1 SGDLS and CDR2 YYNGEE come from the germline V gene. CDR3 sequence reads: CASSVVYITDTQYF.

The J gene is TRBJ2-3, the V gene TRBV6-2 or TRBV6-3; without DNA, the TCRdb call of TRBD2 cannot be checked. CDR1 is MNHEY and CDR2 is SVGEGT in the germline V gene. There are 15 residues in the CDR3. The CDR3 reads CASSPHSGSTDTQYF.

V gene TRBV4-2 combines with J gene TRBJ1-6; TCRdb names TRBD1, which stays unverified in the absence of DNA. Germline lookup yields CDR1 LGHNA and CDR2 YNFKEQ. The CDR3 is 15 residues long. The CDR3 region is CASSQDFALGSPLHF.

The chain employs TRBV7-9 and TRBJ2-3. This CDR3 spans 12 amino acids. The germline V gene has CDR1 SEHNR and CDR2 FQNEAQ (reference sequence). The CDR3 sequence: CASSLVYDAQYF.

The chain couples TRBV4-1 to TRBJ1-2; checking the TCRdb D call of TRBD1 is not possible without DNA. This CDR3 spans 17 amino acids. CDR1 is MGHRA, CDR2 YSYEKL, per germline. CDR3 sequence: CASSQDGDREANYGYTF.

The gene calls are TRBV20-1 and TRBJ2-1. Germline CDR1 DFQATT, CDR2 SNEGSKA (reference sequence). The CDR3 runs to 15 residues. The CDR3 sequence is CSARVTQLSYNEQFF.

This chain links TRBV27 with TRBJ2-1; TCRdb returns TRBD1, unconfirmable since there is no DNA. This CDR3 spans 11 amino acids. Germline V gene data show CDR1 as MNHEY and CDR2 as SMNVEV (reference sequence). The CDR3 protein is CASSVRVKQFF.

This CDR3 reads CASRSGTNYGYTF. V usage is TRBV12-3 or TRBV12-4 and J usage is TRBJ1-2; the TCRdb D gene call, TRBD1, has no DNA to confirm it. The CDR3 covers 13 residues.

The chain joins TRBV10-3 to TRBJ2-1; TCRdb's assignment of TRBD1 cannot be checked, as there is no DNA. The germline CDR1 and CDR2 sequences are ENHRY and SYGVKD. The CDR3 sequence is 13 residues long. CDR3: CAISAQGASEQFF.

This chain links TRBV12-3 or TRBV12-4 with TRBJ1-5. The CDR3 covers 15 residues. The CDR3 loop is CASSSWTESNQPQHF.

The CDR3 is CASSRDLAGAVKNIQYF. This chain connects TRBV4-3 to TRBJ2-4; TCRdb reports TRBD2, a call that lacks DNA to check it against. Germline V gene sequence: CDR1 LGHNA, CDR2 YSLEER. CDR3 length: 17 residues.

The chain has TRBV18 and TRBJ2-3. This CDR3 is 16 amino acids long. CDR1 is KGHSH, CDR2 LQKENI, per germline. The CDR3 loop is CASSPQRRTTADTQYF.

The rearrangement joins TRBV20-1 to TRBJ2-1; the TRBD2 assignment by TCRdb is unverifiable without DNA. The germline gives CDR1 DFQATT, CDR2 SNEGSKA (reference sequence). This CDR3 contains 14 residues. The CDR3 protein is CSAWTSGTYNEQFF.

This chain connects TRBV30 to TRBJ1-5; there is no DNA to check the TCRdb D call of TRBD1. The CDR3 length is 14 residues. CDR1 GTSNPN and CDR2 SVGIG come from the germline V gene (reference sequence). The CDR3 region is CAWRTPQGGQPQHF.

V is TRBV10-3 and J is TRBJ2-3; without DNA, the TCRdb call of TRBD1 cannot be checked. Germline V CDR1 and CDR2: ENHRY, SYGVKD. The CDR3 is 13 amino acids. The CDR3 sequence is CAIGTGGSDTQYF.

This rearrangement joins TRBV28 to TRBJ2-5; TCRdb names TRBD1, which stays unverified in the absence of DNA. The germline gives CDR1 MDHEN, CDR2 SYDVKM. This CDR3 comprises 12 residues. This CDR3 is CASGPLGETQYF.

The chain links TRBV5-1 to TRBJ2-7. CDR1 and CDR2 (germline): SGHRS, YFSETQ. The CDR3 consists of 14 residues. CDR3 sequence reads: CASSLETDSYEQYF.

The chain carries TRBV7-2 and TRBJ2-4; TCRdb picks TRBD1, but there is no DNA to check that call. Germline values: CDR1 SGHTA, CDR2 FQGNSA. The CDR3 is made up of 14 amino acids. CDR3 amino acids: CASSLVFVRNIQYF.

CDR3 sequence: CASSLQGAQSYQPQHF. The genes are TRBV27 and TRBJ1-5; the TRBD1 assignment by TCRdb is unverifiable without DNA. Germline V gene lookup returns CDR1 MNHEY and CDR2 SMNVEV (reference sequence). This CDR3 region has 16 residues.